This T cell receptor (beta chain) was recovered during a study of T cells expressing NK-cell markers. Looking at the study overall: The authors derived TCR beta repertoires from sorted CD3+CD56+NKG2C+, CD3+CD56+NKG2C- and CD3+CD56-NKG2C+ T cells. Eight donors were sequenced, of whom seven were HCMV-seropositive, while the remaining one was HCMV-seronegative. Study conclusions and caveats: In about 6 donors, dominant CD3+CD56+NKG2C+ clonotypes ranked among the top 10 CD8+ clonotypes.

In regard to this clonotype: The antigen is unknown.

CDR3 size: 17 residues. CDR1 MDHEN and CDR2 SYDVKM come from the germline V gene. For TCR beta, cDNA was produced by 5'RACE template switching with UMIs. Each CDR3 protein gets one entry in TCRdb, which reprocessed the 5' RACE reads and gives no DNA. Its table records a few hundred thousand distinct CDR3 sequences. This clonotype was obtained from a man aged 18 to 69 in good health. J is TRBJ2-7 and V is TRBV28; lacking DNA, the TRBD1 call made by TCRdb goes unchecked. Sequenced material: blood T cells: a sorted CD56 or NKG2C T cell subset, CD4+ or CD8+ T cells, or bulk PBMC T cells (not recorded which). CDR3 protein: CASSPRNQGNHAYEQYF.